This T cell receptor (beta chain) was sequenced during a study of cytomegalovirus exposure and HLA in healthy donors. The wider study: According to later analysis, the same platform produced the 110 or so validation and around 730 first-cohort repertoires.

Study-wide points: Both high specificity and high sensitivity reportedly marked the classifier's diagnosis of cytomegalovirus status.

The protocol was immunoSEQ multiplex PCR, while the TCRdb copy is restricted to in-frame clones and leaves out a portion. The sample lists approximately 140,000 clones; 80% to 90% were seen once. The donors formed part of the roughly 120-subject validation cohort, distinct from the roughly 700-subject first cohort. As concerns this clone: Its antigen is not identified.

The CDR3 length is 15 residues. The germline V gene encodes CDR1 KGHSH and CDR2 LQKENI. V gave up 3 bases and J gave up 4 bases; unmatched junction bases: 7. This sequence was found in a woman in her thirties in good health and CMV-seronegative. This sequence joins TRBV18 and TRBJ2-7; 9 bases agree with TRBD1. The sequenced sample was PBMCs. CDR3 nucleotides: TGTGCCAGCTCACCCTCAGGACAGGGGTGGTACGAGCAGTACTTC. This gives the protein CASSPSGQGWYEQYF.